This record covers a single T cell receptor beta chain. As handled by the study authors: Scientists estimated how many nucleated cells there were by amplifying reference gene primers. The repertoire was sequenced with immunoSEQ multiplex PCR; TCRdb's copy has only in-frame clones and lacks some. Clonal size and the V and J genes are those of that table, whereas D and trimming came from the DNA. The sample consists of approximately 29,000 clones, 85% of them appearing once. The CDR3 runs 14 residues. CDR1 is SGHRS and CDR2 is YFSETQ in the germline V gene. The V and J ends lost 4 bases and 2 bases respectively, with 12 bases between them. The data were obtained in a study of blood T cell repertoires in COVID-19. In the study overall: COVID-19 samples, acute and convalescent, were from the United States, Italy and Spain. Sources were T cells, B-cell-depleted T cells, or PBMCs; the material itself was cDNA or gDNA.

This TCR was recovered from a woman aged 60-75 years with active COVID-19. Sequencing was done on a sample of peripheral blood. The chain couples TRBV5-1 to TRBJ1-1, with D hard to call. CDR3 coding DNA: TGCGCCAGCAGCCTAGATGCCGCAAACACTGAAGCTTTCTTT. This sequence encodes CASSLDAANTEAFF.